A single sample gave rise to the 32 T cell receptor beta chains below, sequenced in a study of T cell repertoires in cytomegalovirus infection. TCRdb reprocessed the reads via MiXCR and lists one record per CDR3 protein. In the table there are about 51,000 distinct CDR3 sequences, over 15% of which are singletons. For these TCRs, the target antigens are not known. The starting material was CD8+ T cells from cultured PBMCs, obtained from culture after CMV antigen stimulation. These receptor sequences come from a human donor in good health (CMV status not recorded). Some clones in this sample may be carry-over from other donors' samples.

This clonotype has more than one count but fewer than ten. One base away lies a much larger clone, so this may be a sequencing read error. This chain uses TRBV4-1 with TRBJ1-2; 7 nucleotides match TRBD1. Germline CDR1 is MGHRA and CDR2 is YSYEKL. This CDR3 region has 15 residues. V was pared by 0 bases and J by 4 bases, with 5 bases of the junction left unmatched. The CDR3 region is CASSQDWTGGYGYTF. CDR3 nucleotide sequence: TGCGCCAGCAGCCAAGATTGGACAGGAGGCTATGGCTACACCTTC.

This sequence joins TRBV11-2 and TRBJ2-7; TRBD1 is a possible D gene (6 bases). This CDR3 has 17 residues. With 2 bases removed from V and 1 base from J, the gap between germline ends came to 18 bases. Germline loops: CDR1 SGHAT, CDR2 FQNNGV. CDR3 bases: TGTGCCAGCAGCTTAAAACCCCAGGGGACAATGTCCTACGAGCAGTACTTC. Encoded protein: CASSLKPQGTMSYEQYF.

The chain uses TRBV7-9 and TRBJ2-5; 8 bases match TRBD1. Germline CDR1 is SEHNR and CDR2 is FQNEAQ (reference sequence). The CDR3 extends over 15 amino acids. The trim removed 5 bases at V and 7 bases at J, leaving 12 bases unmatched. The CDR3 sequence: CASSDLGQGGLTQYF. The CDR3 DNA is TGTGCCAGCAGCGACCTTGGACAGGGCGGGTTGACCCAGTACTTC.

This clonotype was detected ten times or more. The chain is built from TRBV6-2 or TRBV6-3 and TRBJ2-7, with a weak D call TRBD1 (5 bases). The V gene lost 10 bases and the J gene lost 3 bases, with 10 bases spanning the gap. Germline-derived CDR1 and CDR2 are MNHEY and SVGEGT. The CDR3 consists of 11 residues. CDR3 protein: CATTQVYEQYF. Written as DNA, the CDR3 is TGTGCCACCACACAGGTCTACGAGCAGTACTTC.

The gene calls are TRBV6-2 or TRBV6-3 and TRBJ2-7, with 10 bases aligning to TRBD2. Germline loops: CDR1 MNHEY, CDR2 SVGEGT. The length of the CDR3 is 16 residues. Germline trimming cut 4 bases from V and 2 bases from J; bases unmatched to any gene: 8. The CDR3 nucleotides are TGTGCCAGCAGTTCCATGGGACTAGCGCCTCCCTACGAGCAGTACTTC. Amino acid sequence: CASSSMGLAPPYEQYF.

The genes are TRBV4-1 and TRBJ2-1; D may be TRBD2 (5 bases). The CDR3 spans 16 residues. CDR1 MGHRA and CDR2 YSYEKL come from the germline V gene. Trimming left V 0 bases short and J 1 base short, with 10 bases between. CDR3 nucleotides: TGCGCCAGCAGCCAAGATTCCGGGATGTCCTACAATGAGCAGTTCTTC. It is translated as CASSQDSGMSYNEQFF.

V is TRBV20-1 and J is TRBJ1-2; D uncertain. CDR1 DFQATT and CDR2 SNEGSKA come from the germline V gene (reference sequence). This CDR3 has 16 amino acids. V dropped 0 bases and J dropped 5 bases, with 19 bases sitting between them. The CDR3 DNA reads TGCAGTGCTAGAGATCTCTTAAGTGGAGGGAGATATGGCTACACCTTC. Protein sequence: CSARDLLSGGRYGYTF.

The CDR3 region is CASSLRPIVLGGRDEQFF. The CDR3 region has the DNA TGTGCCAGCAGCTTACGTCCAATCGTCTTAGGGGGCAGGGATGAGCAGTTCTTC. The J gene is TRBJ2-1, the V gene TRBV7-2; TRBD1 agrees at 7 bases. V lost 2 bases to trimming and J lost 8 bases; unmatched junction nucleotides: 18. CDR3 length equals 18 residues. Per the germline V gene, CDR1 is SGHTA and CDR2 is FQGNSA.

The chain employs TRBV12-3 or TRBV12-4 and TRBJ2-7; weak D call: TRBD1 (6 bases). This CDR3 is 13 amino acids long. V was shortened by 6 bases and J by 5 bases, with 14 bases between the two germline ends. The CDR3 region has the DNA TGTGCCAGCAGGCCGGCACAGGGAGACGAGCAGTACTTC. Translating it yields CASRPAQGDEQYF.

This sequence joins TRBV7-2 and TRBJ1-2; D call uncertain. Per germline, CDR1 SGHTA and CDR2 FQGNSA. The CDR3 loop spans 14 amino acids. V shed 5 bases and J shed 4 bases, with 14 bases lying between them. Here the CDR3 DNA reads TGTGCCAGCAGCCTGAATGGGGAAGGCTATGGCTACACCTTC. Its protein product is CASSLNGEGYGYTF.

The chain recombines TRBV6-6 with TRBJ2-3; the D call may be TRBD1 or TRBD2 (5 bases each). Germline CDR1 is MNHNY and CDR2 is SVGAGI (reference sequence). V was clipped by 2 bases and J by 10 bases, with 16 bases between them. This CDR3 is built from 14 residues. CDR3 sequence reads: CASSYTWSRDAQYF. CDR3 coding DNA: TGTGCCAGCAGTTACACCTGGAGCCGGGACGCGCAGTATTTT.

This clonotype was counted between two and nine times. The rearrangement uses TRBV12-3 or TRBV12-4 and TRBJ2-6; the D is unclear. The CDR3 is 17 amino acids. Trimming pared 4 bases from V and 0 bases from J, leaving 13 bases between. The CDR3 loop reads CASSYGRFSSGANVLTF. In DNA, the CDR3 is TGTGCCAGCAGTTACGGCAGGTTCAGCTCTGGGGCCAACGTCCTGACTTTC.

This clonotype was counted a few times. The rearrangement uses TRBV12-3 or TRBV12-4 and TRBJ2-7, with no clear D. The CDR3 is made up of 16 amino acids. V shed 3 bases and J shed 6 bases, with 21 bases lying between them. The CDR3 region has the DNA TGTGCCAGCAGTTTCTGGGTAAGGGCAGGTCCTCTCGAGCAGTACTTC. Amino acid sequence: CASSFWVRAGPLEQYF.

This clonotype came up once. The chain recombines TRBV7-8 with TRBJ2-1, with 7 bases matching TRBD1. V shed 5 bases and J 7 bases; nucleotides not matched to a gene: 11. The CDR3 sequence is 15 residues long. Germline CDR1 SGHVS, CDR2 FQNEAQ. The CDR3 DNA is TGTGCCAGCAGCCCCTTGGCAGGGGGTCGAAATGAGCAGTTCTTC. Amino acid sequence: CASSPLAGGRNEQFF.

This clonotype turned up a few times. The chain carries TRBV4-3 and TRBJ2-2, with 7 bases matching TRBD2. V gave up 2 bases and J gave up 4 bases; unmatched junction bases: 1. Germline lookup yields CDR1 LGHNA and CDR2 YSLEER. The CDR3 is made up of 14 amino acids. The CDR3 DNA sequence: TGCGCCAGCAGCCAACAGCGGGGCACCGGGGAGCTGTTTTTT. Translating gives CASSQQRGTGELFF.

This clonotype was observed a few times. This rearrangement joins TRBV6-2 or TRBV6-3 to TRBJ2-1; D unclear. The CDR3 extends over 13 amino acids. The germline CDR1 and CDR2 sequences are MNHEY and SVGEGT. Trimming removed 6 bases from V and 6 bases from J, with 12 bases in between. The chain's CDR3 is CASRGSLSNEQFF. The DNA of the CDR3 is TGTGCCAGCAGAGGCTCGCTTTCCAATGAGCAGTTCTTC.

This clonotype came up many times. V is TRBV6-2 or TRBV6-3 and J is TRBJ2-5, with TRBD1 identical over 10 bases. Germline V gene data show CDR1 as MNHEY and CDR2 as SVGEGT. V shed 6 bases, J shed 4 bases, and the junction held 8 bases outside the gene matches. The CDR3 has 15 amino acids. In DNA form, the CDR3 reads TGTGCCAGCAGGTCGACAGGGGGCTTAGTAGAGACCCAGTACTTC. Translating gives CASRSTGGLVETQYF.

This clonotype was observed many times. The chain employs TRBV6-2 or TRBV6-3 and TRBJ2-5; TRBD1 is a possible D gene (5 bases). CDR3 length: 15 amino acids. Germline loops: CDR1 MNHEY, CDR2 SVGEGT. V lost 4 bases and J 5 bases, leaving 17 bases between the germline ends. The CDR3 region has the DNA TGTGCCAGCAGTTCCCTAGAGACAGTAGTTGAGACCCAGTACTTC. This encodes CASSSLETVVETQYF.

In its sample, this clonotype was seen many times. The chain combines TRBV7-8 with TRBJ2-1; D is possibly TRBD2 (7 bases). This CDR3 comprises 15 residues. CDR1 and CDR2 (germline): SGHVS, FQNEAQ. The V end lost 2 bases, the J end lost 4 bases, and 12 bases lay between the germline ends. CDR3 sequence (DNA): TGTGCCAGCAGCTTAAGGGGGGGGCGATACAATGAGCAGTTCTTC. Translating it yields CASSLRGGRYNEQFF.

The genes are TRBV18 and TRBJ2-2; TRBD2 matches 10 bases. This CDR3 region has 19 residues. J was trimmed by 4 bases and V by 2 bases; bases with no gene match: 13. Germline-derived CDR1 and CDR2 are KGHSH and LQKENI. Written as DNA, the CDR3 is TGTGCCAGCTCACCAGGGGTCGGTTTCAGGACTAGCGGCACCGGGGAGCTGTTTTTT. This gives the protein CASSPGVGFRTSGTGELFF.

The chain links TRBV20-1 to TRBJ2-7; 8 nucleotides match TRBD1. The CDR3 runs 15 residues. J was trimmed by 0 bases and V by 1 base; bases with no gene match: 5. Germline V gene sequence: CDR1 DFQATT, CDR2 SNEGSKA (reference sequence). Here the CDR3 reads CSARALTGVSYEQYF. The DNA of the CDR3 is TGCAGTGCTAGAGCCCTGACAGGGGTCTCCTACGAGCAGTACTTC.

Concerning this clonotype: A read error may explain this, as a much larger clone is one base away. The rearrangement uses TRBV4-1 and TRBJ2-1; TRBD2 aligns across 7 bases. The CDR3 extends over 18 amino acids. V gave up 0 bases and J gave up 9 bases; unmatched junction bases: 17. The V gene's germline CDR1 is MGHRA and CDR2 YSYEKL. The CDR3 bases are TGCGCCAGCAGCCAAGATTGGGACGAGACAGTGCCGGGAGGTGAGCAGTTCTTC. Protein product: CASSQDWDETVPGGEQFF.

The CDR3 is CASSSGEGRVGNTIYF. CDR3 bases: TGTGCCAGCAGCTCCGGGGAGGGCAGGGTCGGGAACACCATATATTTT. The rearrangement joins TRBV7-8 to TRBJ1-3; possible D gene TRBD1, 5 bases. Looked up from germline, CDR1 is SGHVS and CDR2 is FQNEAQ. V shed 4 bases and J shed 7 bases, with 20 bases lying between them. The CDR3 runs to 16 residues.

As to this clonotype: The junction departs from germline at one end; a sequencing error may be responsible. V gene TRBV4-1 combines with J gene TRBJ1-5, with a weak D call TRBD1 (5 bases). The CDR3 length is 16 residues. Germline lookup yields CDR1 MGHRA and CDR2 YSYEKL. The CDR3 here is CASSQEARVYNQPQHF. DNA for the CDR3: TGTGCCAGCAGCCAAGAGGCCAGGGTATACAATCAGCCCCAGCATTTT.

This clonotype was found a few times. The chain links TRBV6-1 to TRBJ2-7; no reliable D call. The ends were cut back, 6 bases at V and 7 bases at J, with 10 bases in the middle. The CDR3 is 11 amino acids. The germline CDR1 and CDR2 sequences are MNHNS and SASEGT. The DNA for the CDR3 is TGTGCCAGCAGCTGGGGTGGAGAGCAGTACTTC. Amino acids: CASSWGGEQYF.

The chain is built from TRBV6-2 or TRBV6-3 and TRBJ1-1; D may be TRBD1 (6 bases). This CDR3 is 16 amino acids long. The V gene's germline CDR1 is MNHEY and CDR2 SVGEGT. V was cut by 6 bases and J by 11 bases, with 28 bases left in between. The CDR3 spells CASRYPGGQHGRWAFF. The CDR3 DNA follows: TGTGCCAGCAGATACCCCGGGGGGCAACACGGCCGTTGGGCTTTCTTT.

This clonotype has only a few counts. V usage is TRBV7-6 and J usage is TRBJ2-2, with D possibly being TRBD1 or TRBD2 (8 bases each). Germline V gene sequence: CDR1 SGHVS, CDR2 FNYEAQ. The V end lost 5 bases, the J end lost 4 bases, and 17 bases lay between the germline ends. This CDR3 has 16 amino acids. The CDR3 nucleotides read TGTGCCAGCAGCCCGGGGGGGACAGGTTTCACCGGGGAGCTGTTTTTT. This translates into CASSPGGTGFTGELFF.

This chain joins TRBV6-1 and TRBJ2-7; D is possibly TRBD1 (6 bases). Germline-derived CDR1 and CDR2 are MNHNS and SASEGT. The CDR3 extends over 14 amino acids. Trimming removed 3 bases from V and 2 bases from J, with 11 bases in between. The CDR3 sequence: CASSDRGKAYEQYF. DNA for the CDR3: TGTGCCAGCAGTGACAGGGGTAAGGCCTACGAGCAGTACTTC.

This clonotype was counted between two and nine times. The CDR3 protein is CASSLAPNEQYF. CDR3 coding DNA: TGTGCCAGCAGCTTAGCCCCGAACGAGCAGTACTTC. V and J are TRBV7-2 and TRBJ2-7; the D is unclear. Germline CDR1 reads SGHTA; CDR2 reads FQGNSA. The CDR3 is made up of 12 amino acids. Trimming pared 0 bases from V and 5 bases from J, leaving 5 bases between.

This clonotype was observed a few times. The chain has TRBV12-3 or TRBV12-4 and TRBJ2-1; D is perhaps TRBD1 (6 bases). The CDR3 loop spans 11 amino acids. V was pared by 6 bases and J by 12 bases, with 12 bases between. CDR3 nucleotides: TGTGCCAGCAGACAGGGACGGTGGCAGTTCTTC. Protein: CASRQGRWQFF.

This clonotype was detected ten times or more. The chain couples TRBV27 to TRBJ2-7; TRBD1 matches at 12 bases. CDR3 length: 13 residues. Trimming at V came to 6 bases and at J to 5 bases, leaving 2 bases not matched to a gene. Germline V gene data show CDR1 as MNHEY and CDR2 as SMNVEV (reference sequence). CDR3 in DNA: TGTGCCAGCAGGTGGGACAGGGGGCACGAGCAGTACTTC. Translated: CASRWDRGHEQYF.

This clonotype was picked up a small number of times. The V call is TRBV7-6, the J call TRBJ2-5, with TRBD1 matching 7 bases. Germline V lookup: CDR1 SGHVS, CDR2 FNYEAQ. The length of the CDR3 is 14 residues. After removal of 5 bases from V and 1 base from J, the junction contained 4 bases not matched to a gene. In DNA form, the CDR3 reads TGTGCCAGCAGCCCTTGGACAGGCCAAGAGACCCAGTACTTC. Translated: CASSPWTGQETQYF.